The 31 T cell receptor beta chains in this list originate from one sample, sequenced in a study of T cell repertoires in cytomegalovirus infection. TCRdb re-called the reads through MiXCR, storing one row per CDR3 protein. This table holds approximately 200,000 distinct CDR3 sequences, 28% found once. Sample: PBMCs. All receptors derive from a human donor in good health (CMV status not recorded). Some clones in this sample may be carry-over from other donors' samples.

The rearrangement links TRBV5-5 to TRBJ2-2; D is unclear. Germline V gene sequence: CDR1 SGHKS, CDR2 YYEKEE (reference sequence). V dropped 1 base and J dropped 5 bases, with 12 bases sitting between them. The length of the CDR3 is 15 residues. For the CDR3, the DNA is TGTGCCAGCAGCTTGAAAAGGCCTAGAACCGGGGAGCTGTTTTTT. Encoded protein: CASSLKRPRTGELFF. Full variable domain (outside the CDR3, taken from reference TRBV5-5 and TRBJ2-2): DAGVTQSPTHLIKTRGQQVTLRCSPISGHKSVSWYQQVLGQGPQFIFQYYEKEERGRGNFPDRFSARQFPNYSSELNVNALLLGDSALYLCASSLKRPRTGELFFGEGSRLTVL.

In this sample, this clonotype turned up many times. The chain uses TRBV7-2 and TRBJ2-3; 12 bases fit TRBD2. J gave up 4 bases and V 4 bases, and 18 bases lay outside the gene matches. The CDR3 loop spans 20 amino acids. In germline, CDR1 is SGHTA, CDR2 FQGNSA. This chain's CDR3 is CASSSLLAGGSNTPPDTQYF. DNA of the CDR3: TGTGCCAGCAGCTCCCTACTAGCGGGGGGTTCGAATACCCCCCCAGATACGCAGTATTTT.

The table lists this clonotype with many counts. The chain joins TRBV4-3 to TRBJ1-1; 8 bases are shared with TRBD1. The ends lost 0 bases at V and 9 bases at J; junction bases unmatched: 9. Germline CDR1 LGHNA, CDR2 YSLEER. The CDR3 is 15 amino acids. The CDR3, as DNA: TGCGCCAGCAGCCAAGATCGGGCAGGGGGCCCCCAAGCTTTCTTT. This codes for CASSQDRAGGPQAFF.

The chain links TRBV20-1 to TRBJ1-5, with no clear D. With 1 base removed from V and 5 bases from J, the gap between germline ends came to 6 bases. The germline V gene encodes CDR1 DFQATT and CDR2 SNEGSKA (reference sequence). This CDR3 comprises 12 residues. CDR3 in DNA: TGCAGTGCTAGAGGTGGGGATCAGCCCCAGCATTTT. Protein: CSARGGDQPQHF.

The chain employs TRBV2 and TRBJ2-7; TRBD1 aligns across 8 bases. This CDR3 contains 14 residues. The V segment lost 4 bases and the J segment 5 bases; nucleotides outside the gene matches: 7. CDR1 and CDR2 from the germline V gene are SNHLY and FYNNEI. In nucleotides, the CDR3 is TGTGCCAGCAGTGCTAGGACAGGGAGGAACGAGCAGTACTTC. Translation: CASSARTGRNEQYF.

The CDR3 reads CASGLVLGGRRNQPQHF. The CDR3 DNA sequence: TGTGCTAGTGGTTTGGTACTAGGGGGCCGGCGCAATCAGCCCCAGCATTTT. V is TRBV12-5 and J is TRBJ1-5, with TRBD1 matching over 7 bases. V was clipped by 0 bases and J by 2 bases; unmatched bases: 7. Germline lookup yields CDR1 LGHNT and CDR2 FRNRAP. CDR3 length: 17 residues. The entire variable domain, with the rest obtained from reference TRBV12-5 and TRBJ1-5, is as follows: DARVTQTPRHKVTEMGQEVTMRCQPILGHNTVFWYRQTMMQGLELLAYFRNRAPLDDSGMPKDRFSAEMPDATLATLKIQPSEPRDSAVYFCASGLVLGGRRNQPQHFGDGTRLSIL.

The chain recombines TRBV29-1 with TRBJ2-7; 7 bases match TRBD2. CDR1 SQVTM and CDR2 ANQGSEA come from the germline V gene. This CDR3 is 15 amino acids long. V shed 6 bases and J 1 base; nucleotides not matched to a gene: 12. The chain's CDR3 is CSVGPAGGGSYEQYF. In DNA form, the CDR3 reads TGCAGCGTGGGACCCGCTGGCGGGGGTTCCTACGAGCAGTACTTC.

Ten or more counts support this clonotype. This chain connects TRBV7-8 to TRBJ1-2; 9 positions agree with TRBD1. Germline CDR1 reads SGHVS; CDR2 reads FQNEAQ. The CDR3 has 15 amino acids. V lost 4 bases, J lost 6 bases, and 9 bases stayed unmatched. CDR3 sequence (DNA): TGTGCCAGCAGCTCCTTTGGACAGGGGTTGGATGGCTACACCTTC. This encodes CASSSFGQGLDGYTF.

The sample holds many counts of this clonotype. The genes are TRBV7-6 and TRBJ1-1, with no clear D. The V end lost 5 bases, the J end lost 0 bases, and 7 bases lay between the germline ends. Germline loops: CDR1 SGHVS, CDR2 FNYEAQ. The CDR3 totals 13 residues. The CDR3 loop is CASSADLNTEAFF. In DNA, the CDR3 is TGTGCCAGCAGCGCTGACCTGAACACTGAAGCTTTCTTT.

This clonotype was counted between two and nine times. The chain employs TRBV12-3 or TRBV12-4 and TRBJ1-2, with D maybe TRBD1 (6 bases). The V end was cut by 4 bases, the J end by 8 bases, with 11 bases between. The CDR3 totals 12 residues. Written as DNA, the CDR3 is TGTGCCAGCAGTTCCTACAGGGAGGGCTACACCTTC. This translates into CASSSYREGYTF.

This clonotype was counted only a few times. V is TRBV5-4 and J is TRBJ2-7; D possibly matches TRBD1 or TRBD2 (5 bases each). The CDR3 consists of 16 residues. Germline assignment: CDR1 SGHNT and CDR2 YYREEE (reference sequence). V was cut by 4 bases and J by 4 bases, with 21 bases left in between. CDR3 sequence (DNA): TGTGCCAGCAGCCTCGATCCGGGACGCCAAATTTACGAGCAGTACTTC. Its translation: CASSLDPGRQIYEQYF.

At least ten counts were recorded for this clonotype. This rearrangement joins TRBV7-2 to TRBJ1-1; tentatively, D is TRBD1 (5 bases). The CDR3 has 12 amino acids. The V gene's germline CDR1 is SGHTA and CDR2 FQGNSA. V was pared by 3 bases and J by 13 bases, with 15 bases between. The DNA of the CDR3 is TGTGCCAGCAGCTTGTCCGGGACCCATCTTTTCTTT. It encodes CASSLSGTHLFF.

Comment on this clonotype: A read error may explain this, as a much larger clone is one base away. The CDR3 sequence: CASSLARSTGTDTHYF. Written as DNA, the CDR3 is TGTGCCAGCAGCTTAGCGCGGTCAACCGGCACAGATACGCATTATTTT. The chain has TRBV7-9 and TRBJ2-3; unclear D gene. The CDR3 is 16 amino acids. Germline V gene sequence: CDR1 SEHNR, CDR2 FQNEAQ (reference sequence).

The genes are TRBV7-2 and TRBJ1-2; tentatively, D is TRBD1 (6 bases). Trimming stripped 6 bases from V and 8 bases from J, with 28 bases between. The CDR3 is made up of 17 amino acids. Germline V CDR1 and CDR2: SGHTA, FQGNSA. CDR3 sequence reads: CASSRGQPLALLQGYTF. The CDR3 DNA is TGTGCCAGCAGTCGTGGACAGCCCTTGGCCCTCCTCCAGGGCTACACCTTC.

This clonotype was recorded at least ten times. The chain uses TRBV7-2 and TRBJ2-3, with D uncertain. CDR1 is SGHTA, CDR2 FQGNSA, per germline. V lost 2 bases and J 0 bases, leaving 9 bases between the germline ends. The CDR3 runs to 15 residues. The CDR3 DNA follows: TGTGCCAGCAGCTTATACAGCCAAAGCACAGATACGCAGTATTTT. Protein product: CASSLYSQSTDTQYF. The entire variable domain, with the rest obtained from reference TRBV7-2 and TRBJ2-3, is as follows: GAGVSQSPSNKVTEKGKDVELRCDPISGHTALYWYRQSLGQGLEFLIYFQGNSAPDKSGLPSDRFSAERTGGSVSTLTIQRTQQEDSAVYLCASSLYSQSTDTQYFGPGTRLTVL.

CDR3 nucleotide sequence: TGCGCCAGCAGCCACTCTCCCGGGGCCGGTCATGGCTACACCTTC. Translated, it gives CASSHSPGAGHGYTF. J is TRBJ1-2 and V is TRBV5-1; D is perhaps TRBD1 (5 bases). There are 15 residues in the CDR3. V was cut by 4 bases and J by 6 bases, with 19 bases left in between. CDR1 and CDR2 (germline): SGHRS, YFSETQ.

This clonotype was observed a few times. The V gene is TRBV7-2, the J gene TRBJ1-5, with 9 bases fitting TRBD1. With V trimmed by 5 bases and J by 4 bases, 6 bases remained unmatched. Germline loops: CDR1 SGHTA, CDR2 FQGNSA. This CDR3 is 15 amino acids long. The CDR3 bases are TGTGCCAGCAGCCCATGGGACAGGGAAAATCAGCCCCAGCATTTT. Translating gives CASSPWDRENQPQHF.

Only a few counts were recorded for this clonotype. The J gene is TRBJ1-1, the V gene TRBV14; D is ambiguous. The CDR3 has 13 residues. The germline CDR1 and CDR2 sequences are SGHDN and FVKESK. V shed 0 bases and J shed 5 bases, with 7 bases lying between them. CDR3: CASSQDFITEAFF. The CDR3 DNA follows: TGTGCCAGCAGCCAAGACTTTATAACTGAAGCTTTCTTT. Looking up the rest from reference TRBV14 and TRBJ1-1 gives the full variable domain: EAGVTQFPSHSVIEKGQTVTLRCDPISGHDNLYWYRRVMGKEIKFLLHFVKESKQDESGMPNNRFLAERTGGTYSTLKVQPAELEDSGVYFCASSQDFITEAFFGQGTRLTVV.

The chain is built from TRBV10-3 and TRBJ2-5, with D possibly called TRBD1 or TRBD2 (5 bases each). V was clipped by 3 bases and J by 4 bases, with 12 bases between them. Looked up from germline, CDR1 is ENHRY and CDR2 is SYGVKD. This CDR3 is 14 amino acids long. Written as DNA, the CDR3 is TGTGCCATCAGTGATAACCCGAGGGGAGAGACCCAGTACTTC. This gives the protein CAISDNPRGETQYF.

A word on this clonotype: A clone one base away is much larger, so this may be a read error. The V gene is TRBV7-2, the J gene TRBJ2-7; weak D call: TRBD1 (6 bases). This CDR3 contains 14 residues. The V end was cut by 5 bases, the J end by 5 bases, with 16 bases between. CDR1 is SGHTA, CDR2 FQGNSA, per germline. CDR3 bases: TGTGCCAGCAGCACCGGGTCAGGGGATGACGAGCAGTACTTC. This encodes CASSTGSGDDEQYF.

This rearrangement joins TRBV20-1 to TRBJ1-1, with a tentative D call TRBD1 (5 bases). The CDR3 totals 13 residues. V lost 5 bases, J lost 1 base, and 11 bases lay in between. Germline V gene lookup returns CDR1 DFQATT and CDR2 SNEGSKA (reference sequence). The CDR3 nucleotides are TGCAGTGCTGACATGGGGCGGAACACTGAAGCTTTCTTT. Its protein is CSADMGRNTEAFF.

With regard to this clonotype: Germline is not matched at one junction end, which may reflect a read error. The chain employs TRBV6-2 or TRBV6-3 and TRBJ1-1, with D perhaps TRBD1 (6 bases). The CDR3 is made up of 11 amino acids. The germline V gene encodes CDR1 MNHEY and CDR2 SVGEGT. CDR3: CASRSGGPTLF. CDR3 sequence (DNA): TGTGCCAGTAGATCCGGGGGCCCGACTCTCTTT.

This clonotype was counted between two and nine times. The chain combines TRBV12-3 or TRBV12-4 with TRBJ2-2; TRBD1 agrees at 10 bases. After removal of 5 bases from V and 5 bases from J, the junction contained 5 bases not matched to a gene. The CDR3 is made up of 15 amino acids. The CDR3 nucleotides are TGTGCCAGCAGTCCCCGGGACAGGGGTACCGGGGAGCTGTTTTTT. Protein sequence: CASSPRDRGTGELFF.

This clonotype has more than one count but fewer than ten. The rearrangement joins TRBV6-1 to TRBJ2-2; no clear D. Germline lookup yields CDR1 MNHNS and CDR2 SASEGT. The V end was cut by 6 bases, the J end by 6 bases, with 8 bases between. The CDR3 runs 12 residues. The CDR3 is CASSRIAGELFF. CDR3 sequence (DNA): TGTGCCAGCAGCCGAATCGCCGGGGAGCTGTTTTTT.

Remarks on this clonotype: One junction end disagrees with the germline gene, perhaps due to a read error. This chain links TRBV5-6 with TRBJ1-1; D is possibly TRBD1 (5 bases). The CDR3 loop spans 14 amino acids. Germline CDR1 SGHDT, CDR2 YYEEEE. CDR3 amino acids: CAGSFGGGISEAFF. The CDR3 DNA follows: TGTGCCGGCAGCTTCGGGGGAGGGATTTCTGAAGCTTTCTTT.

Written as DNA, the CDR3 is TGTGCCAGCAGCCAAGAAGCGGGACGTGTCCCTTATGGCTACACCTTC. Residues: CASSQEAGRVPYGYTF. The rearrangement links TRBV3-1 to TRBJ1-2; weak D call: TRBD1 (5 bases). V was cut by 0 bases and J by 5 bases, with 16 bases left in between. The CDR3 has 16 residues. Germline V gives CDR1 LGHDT, CDR2 YNNKEL (reference sequence).

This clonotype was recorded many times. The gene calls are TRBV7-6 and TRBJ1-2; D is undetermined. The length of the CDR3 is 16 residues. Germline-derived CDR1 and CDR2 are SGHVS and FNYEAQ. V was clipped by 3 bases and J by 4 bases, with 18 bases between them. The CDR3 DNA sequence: TGTGCCAGCAGCTTGGCGACGCCCCAAACCGGCTATGGCTACACCTTC. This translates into CASSLATPQTGYGYTF.

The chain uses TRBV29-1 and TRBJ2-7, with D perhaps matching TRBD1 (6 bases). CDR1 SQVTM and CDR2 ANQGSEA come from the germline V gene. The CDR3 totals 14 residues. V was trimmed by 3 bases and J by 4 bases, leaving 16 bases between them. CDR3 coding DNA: TGCAGCGTTGATAGTACCCTAACAGGGTACGAGCAGTACTTC. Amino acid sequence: CSVDSTLTGYEQYF.

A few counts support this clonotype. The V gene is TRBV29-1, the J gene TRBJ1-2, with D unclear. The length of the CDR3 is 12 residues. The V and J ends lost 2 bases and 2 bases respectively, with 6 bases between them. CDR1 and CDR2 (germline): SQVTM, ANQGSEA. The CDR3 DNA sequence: TGCAGCGTTGAAACAGAAAACTATGGCTACACCTTC. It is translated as CSVETENYGYTF.

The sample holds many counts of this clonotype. The CDR3 region is CASSSSMTGDTEAFF. The DNA of the CDR3 is TGTGCCAGCAGCTCATCGATGACAGGGGACACTGAAGCTTTCTTT. The chain carries TRBV7-8 and TRBJ1-1; 8 positions match TRBD1. Germline CDR1 is SGHVS and CDR2 is FQNEAQ. Trimming removed 4 bases from V and 3 bases from J; junction bases left unmatched: 7. The CDR3 sequence is 15 residues long. Combining the CDR3 with reference TRBV7-8 and TRBJ1-1 gives the whole variable domain GAGVSQSPRYKVAKRGQDVALRCDPISGHVSLFWYQQALGQGPEFLTYFQNEAQLDKSGLPSDRFFAERPEGSVSTLKIQRTQQEDSAVYLCASSSSMTGDTEAFFGQGTRLTVV.

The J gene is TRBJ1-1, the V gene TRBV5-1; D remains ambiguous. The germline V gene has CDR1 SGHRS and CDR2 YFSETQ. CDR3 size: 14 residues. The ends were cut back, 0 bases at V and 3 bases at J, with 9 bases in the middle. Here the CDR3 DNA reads TGCGCCAGCAGCTTGGAAGGCTTGGACACTGAAGCTTTCTTT. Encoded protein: CASSLEGLDTEAFF.